These 2 T cell receptor beta chains originate from one sample sequenced in a study of T cell changes during pregnancy in multiple sclerosis (dated by TCRdb to the late 2010s). Library preparation employed the immunoSEQ multiplex PCR assay. What TCRdb holds here is the immuneACCESS table cut down to in-frame rearrangements. Part of the clones is not present; checked against another copy, under half of the missing clones reflect an unresolved V gene, and the others are unexplained. This sample lists under 50,000 clones; 93% were detected once. The ten largest clones take up 3% to 4% of the sample. The sample here was CD8+ T cells from peripheral blood mononuclear cells, taken after pregnancy. These receptors came from a female donor with multiple sclerosis, enrolled in a pregnancy study.

V is TRBV27 and J is TRBJ1-4; 10 nucleotides agree with TRBD1. CDR1 and CDR2 from the germline V gene are MNHEY and SMNVEV (reference sequence). J was trimmed by 0 bases and V by 5 bases; bases with no gene match: 6. The CDR3 length is 17 residues. CDR3 sequence (DNA): TGTGCCAGCAGTGAAATAGGGACAGGGGCAACTAATGAAAAACTGTTTTTT. It specifies CASSEIGTGATNEKLFF.

The chain employs TRBV7-3 and TRBJ1-1; no definite D call. CDR1 and CDR2 (germline): SGHTA, FQGTGA. V was trimmed by 5 bases and J by 0 bases, leaving 7 bases between them. The CDR3 totals 13 residues. The CDR3 bases are TGTGCCAGCAGCGACATGCTGAACACTGAAGCTTTCTTT. It codes for CASSDMLNTEAFF.